Shown below are 24 T cell receptor beta chains from a single sample sequenced in a study of spatial heterogeneity in lung cancer. Time point described: sample taken at primary tumor resection. TCRdb fed the 5' RACE reads into MiXCR, producing one record per CDR3 protein. The repertoire includes around 66,000 distinct CDR3 sequences, under 7.5% of them detected once, and around 15% sits in the top ten. The sample consisted of PBMCs, taken at surgery. Receptor source: a female donor with early-stage non-small cell lung cancer.

This clonotype appeared many times. This rearrangement joins TRBV5-1 to TRBJ2-2, with D maybe TRBD2 (5 bases). The V gene's germline CDR1 is SGHRS and CDR2 YFSETQ. Trimming took 4 bases from V and 1 from J, leaving 11 bases between them. The CDR3 is made up of 15 amino acids. CDR3 DNA sequence: TGCGCCAGCAGCCTGGCGGCGGGGAACACCGGGGAGCTGTTTTTT. Translated: CASSLAAGNTGELFF.

This rearrangement joins TRBV9 to TRBJ1-2, with D tentatively TRBD1 (5 bases). The CDR3 is 13 residues long. V dropped 4 bases and J dropped 4 bases, with 11 bases sitting between them. From germline, CDR1 is SGDLS and CDR2 YYNGEE. CDR3 coding DNA: TGTGCCAGCAGCTACGGGGGGAGCTATGGCTACACCTTC. As protein: CASSYGGSYGYTF.

The chain couples TRBV25-1 to TRBJ1-3; D remains ambiguous. Germline V lookup: CDR1 MGHDK, CDR2 SYGVNS. Trimming cost V 1 base and J 0 bases, with 10 bases left between them. This CDR3 is built from 16 residues. The CDR3 DNA reads TGTGCCAGCAGTGAATGGGTCAGTTCCTCTGGAAACACCATATATTTT. As protein: CASSEWVSSSGNTIYF.

The chain recombines TRBV19 with TRBJ2-1; 12 nucleotides line up with TRBD2. Losses at the gene ends were 5 bases for V and 3 bases for J; bases not matched to a gene: 5. The CDR3 loop spans 16 amino acids. Per the germline V gene, CDR1 is LNHDA and CDR2 is SQIVND (reference sequence). Here the CDR3 DNA reads TGTGCCAGTAGTGGGGAACTAGCGGGGGGCTACAATGAGCAGTTCTTC. Its translation is CASSGELAGGYNEQFF.

Of note for this clonotype: Germline is not matched at one junction end, which may reflect a read error. V and J are TRBV5-4 and TRBJ1-4; no firm D call. The CDR3 runs 15 residues. Looked up from germline, CDR1 is SGHNT and CDR2 is YYREEE (reference sequence). The CDR3 spells CASRLDADSNEKLFF. In DNA form, the CDR3 reads TGTGCCAGCAGGTTGGACGCCGACTCTAATGAAAAACTGTTTTTT.

This clonotype occurred many times. V is TRBV29-1 and J is TRBJ2-7, with D maybe TRBD1 (5 bases). The ends were cut back, 5 bases at V and 0 bases at J, with 8 bases in the middle. Germline CDR1 and CDR2: SQVTM and ANQGSEA. The CDR3 totals 12 residues. The DNA for the CDR3 is TGCAGCGTTACCCAGGGCTCCTACGAGCAGTACTTC. Translating it yields CSVTQGSYEQYF.

The chain recombines TRBV7-9 with TRBJ1-2, with D possibly matching TRBD1 (5 bases). Looked up from germline, CDR1 is SEHNR and CDR2 is FQNEAQ (reference sequence). The CDR3 has 16 amino acids. Trimming took 5 bases from V and 4 from J, leaving 20 bases between them. CDR3 in amino acids: CASSPNLDSAFYGYTF. Here the CDR3 DNA reads TGTGCCAGCAGCCCGAACCTAGACAGCGCCTTCTATGGCTACACCTTC.

This clonotype has just a few counts. This chain links TRBV7-6 with TRBJ2-3, with D tentatively TRBD2 (6 bases). The V end was cut by 5 bases, the J end by 2 bases, with 14 bases between. CDR1 is SGHVS, CDR2 FNYEAQ, per germline. The CDR3 is 15 residues long. CDR3 nucleotides: TGTGCCAGCAGCGCCTCTAGCGTTGCCACAGATACGCAGTATTTT. Translated: CASSASSVATDTQYF.

This clonotype turned up a few times. The V gene is TRBV9, the J gene TRBJ1-4; D is ambiguous. Deletions cut 2 bases from V and 5 bases from J, with 10 bases between. The CDR3 has 14 amino acids. The germline V gene encodes CDR1 SGDLS and CDR2 YYNGEE. CDR3 sequence reads: CASSVGHRNEKLFF. DNA of the CDR3: TGTGCCAGCAGCGTGGGCCATCGCAATGAAAAACTGTTTTTT.

This clonotype has a handful of counts. V gene TRBV15 combines with J gene TRBJ2-3; 10 positions agree with TRBD1. Trimming took 8 bases from V and 1 from J; bases not matched to a gene: 3. Germline V lookup: CDR1 LNHNV, CDR2 YYDKDF (reference sequence). The CDR3 runs to 14 residues. In DNA, the CDR3 is TGTGCCACCGCCGGGACAGGGGGCACAGATACGCAGTATTTT. It encodes CATAGTGGTDTQYF.

In this sample, this clonotype turned up many times. The chain links TRBV7-6 to TRBJ2-2; the D gene is possibly TRBD2 (6 bases). The CDR3 length is 15 residues. Trimming cost V 0 bases and J 3 bases, with 8 bases left between them. Germline CDR1 SGHVS, CDR2 FNYEAQ. CDR3 sequence: CASSLAGGYTGELFF. CDR3 nucleotide sequence: TGTGCCAGCAGCTTAGCGGGAGGCTACACCGGGGAGCTGTTTTTT.

In this sample, this clonotype turned up many times. The J gene is TRBJ2-5, the V gene TRBV7-9; D remains ambiguous. Germline V gene lookup returns CDR1 SEHNR and CDR2 FQNEAQ (reference sequence). V was trimmed by 6 bases and J by 1 base, leaving 15 bases between them. The CDR3 sequence is 15 residues long. In DNA form, the CDR3 reads TGTGCCAGCAGTCCTAGGGCCTCCGTCCAAGAGACCCAGTACTTC. Translation: CASSPRASVQETQYF.

Comment on this clonotype: This clone may be a read error of a much larger clone one base away. The chain combines TRBV12-3 or TRBV12-4 with TRBJ2-1; D not resolved. This CDR3 has 10 residues. Trimming took off 5 bases at V and 6 bases at J, with 2 bases between the two ends. The CDR3 DNA sequence: TGTGCCAGCAGTGCCAATGAGCAGTTCTTC. The encoded protein is CASSANEQFF.

The V gene is TRBV6-2 or TRBV6-3, the J gene TRBJ2-7; TRBD1 matches 9 bases. This CDR3 has 14 residues. Germline CDR1 MNHEY, CDR2 SVGEGT. V lost 7 bases, J lost 3 bases, and 7 bases stayed unmatched. Here the CDR3 DNA reads TGTGCCAGCACCCCCCGGGACAGGGTCTACGAGCAGTACTTC. Protein product: CASTPRDRVYEQYF.

This clonotype was counted many times. This chain links TRBV20-1 with TRBJ1-1; no clear D. The V end lost 6 bases, the J end lost 4 bases, and 18 bases lay between the germline ends. CDR1 is DFQATT, CDR2 SNEGSKA, per germline (reference sequence). The CDR3 is 14 amino acids. The CDR3 DNA reads as TGCAGTGCCAACCGAGCCGGGCCAACCACTGAAGCTTTCTTT. This sequence encodes CSANRAGPTTEAFF.

This clonotype has just a few counts. This chain joins TRBV5-1 and TRBJ2-7; 8 nucleotides agree with TRBD1. Germline V gene data show CDR1 as SGHRS and CDR2 as YFSETQ. Trimming removed 0 bases from V and 5 bases from J; junction bases left unmatched: 7. CDR3 length: 15 amino acids. The CDR3 bases are TGCGCCAGCAGCTTGGAGGGTGACAGGGGCCACGAGCAGTACTTC. It translates to CASSLEGDRGHEQYF. The complete variable domain, with remaining parts taken from reference TRBV5-1 and TRBJ2-7, reads KAGVTQTPRYLIKTRGQQVTLSCSPISGHRSVSWYQQTPGQGLQFLFEYFSETQRNKGNFPGRFSGRQFSNSRSEMNVSTLELGDSALYLCASSLEGDRGHEQYFGPGTRLTVT.

The J gene is TRBJ2-3, the V gene TRBV5-1; D is tentatively TRBD1 or TRBD2 (5 bases each). With 6 bases removed from V and 6 bases from J, the gap between germline ends came to 20 bases. Germline V gene sequence: CDR1 SGHRS, CDR2 YFSETQ. CDR3 length: 15 amino acids. In nucleotides, the CDR3 is TGCGCCAGCACCCGGGACGGGTCGAGCCCCGATACGCAGTATTTT. Its protein is CASTRDGSSPDTQYF.

V usage is TRBV18 and J usage is TRBJ1-6; weak D call: TRBD1 (6 bases). Trimming took off 6 bases at V and 7 bases at J, with 16 bases between the two ends. The CDR3 loop spans 15 amino acids. Germline lookup yields CDR1 KGHSH and CDR2 LQKENI. CDR3 nucleotides: TGTGCCAGCTCGACACAGGGATCGGCCAATTCACCCCTCCACTTT. Amino acid sequence: CASSTQGSANSPLHF.

This clonotype was found a few times. The rearrangement uses TRBV12-3 or TRBV12-4 and TRBJ1-6; D is possibly TRBD1 (5 bases). V was pared by 5 bases and J by 6 bases, with 14 bases between. The CDR3 extends over 15 amino acids. CDR3 bases: TGTGCCAGCAGTCCCTTTCAGGGTCCTAATTCACCCCTCCACTTT. Its translation is CASSPFQGPNSPLHF.

At least ten counts were recorded for this clonotype. The chain employs TRBV29-1 and TRBJ2-1; 8 bases agree with TRBD1. Trimming at V came to 1 base and at J to 5 bases, leaving 7 bases not matched to a gene. This CDR3 has 15 amino acids. The V gene's germline CDR1 is SQVTM and CDR2 ANQGSEA. The CDR3: CSVEVPGTGHNEQFF. CDR3 sequence (DNA): TGCAGCGTTGAAGTTCCTGGGACAGGCCACAATGAGCAGTTCTTC.

This clonotype was counted at least ten times. The chain recombines TRBV28 with TRBJ1-1; D gene unclear. CDR1 and CDR2 from the germline V gene are MDHEN and SYDVKM. This CDR3 is 12 amino acids long. V was trimmed by 4 bases and J by 2 bases, leaving 5 bases between them. The CDR3 DNA reads as TGTGCCAGCAGTTCCTCCAACACTGAAGCTTTCTTT. Translating gives CASSSSNTEAFF.

This clonotype showed up many times. J is TRBJ2-2 and V is TRBV7-9; the D gene is possibly TRBD2 (6 bases). Germline V lookup: CDR1 SEHNR, CDR2 FQNEAQ (reference sequence). This CDR3 is 16 amino acids long. V was shortened by 7 bases and J by 3 bases, with 18 bases between the two germline ends. For the CDR3, the DNA is TGTGCCAGCACCACCGGGGAGGCAATGGACACCGGGGAGCTGTTTTTT. Translating gives CASTTGEAMDTGELFF.

This clonotype was counted between two and nine times. The chain employs TRBV11-2 and TRBJ1-5; 10 bases agree with TRBD1. This CDR3 has 15 residues. With V trimmed by 4 bases and J by 5 bases, 5 bases remained unmatched. CDR1 and CDR2 from the germline V gene are SGHAT and FQNNGV. Here the CDR3 reads CASSSETGGYQPQHF. CDR3 sequence (DNA): TGTGCCAGCAGCTCGGAGACAGGGGGCTATCAGCCCCAGCATTTT.

In its sample, this clonotype was seen many times. The chain combines TRBV12-3 or TRBV12-4 with TRBJ1-1; D is uncertain. The CDR3 is 14 residues long. The V gene lost 2 bases and the J gene lost 1 base, with 8 bases spanning the gap. The CDR3 DNA follows: TGTGCCAGCAGTTTACGGTCGGGGAACACTGAAGCTTTCTTT. As protein: CASSLRSGNTEAFF.